This passage covers 22 T cell receptor beta chains from one sample sequenced in a study of blood T cells in healthy people across ages. A J-beta primer mix and a sample-barcoded 5' primer were used in a second PCR of roughly 7 to 12 cycles. TCRdb ran MiXCR on the 5' RACE reads and lists one entry per CDR3 protein. The sample has 1.5 million to 2 million distinct CDR3 sequences, under 30% seen once. What was sequenced was blood. These receptors came from a woman under 40 in good health.

This clonotype was picked up a small number of times. The rearrangement uses TRBV7-2 and TRBJ1-2; 8 nucleotides align to TRBD1. Losses at the gene ends were 5 bases for V and 4 bases for J; bases not matched to a gene: 12. This CDR3 has 16 residues. Germline assignment: CDR1 SGHTA and CDR2 FQGNSA. The CDR3 loop reads CASSRVGSQGAYGYTF. Written as DNA, the CDR3 is TGTGCCAGCAGCCGAGTAGGGTCTCAGGGGGCCTATGGCTACACCTTC.

This clonotype was detected many times. One end of the junction does not line up with germline, which may come from a read error. V gene TRBV7-2 combines with J gene TRBJ2-7, with TRBD2 as a possible D gene (5 bases). The CDR3 length is 17 residues. Germline CDR1 is SGHTA and CDR2 is FQGNSA. CDR3 loop: CASSLGFSAGPSYEQYF. The CDR3 nucleotides read TGTGCCAGCAGTTTAGGGTTTTCGGCGGGCCCTTCCTACGAGCAGTACTTC.

This clonotype has just a few counts. This sequence joins TRBV10-2 and TRBJ1-6; unclear D gene. The CDR3 totals 16 residues. Trimming took 7 bases from V and 9 from J, leaving 22 bases between them. CDR1 WSHSY and CDR2 SAAADI come from the germline V gene. The CDR3 spells CASMAEGKGGGSPLHF. In DNA form, the CDR3 reads TGCGCCAGCATGGCGGAAGGCAAAGGCGGTGGTTCACCCCTCCACTTT.

This clonotype has more than one count but fewer than ten. The gene calls are TRBV14 and TRBJ2-1; 8 bases line up with TRBD2. The CDR3 sequence is 15 residues long. The V gene end was trimmed by 3 bases and the J gene end by 5 bases; junction bases not matched to a gene: 6. CDR1 is SGHDN and CDR2 is FVKESK in the germline V gene. Here the CDR3 DNA reads TGTGCCAGCAGCCATCAGCCTAGCGGGCACAATGAGCAGTTCTTC. It yields the protein CASSHQPSGHNEQFF.

In its sample, this clonotype was seen a few times. CDR3 region: CASSLHPLANYGYTF. The CDR3 nucleotides read TGTGCCAGCAGCTTACATCCGTTAGCTAACTATGGCTACACCTTC. The J gene is TRBJ1-2, the V gene TRBV7-2; no firm D call. Deletions cut 2 bases from V and 0 bases from J, with 10 bases between. CDR1 is SGHTA and CDR2 is FQGNSA in the germline V gene. The CDR3 contains 15 residues.

As concerns this clonotype: Relative to the germline gene, one junction end is altered; a read error may explain this. This sequence joins TRBV18 and TRBJ2-7, with D perhaps given as TRBD1 or TRBD2 (5 bases each). Germline CDR1 reads KGHSH; CDR2 reads LQKENI. This CDR3 is built from 13 residues. CDR3 amino acids: CASRDGALYGQYF. For the CDR3, the DNA is TGTGCCAGCCGGGACGGGGCCCTCTACGGGCAGTACTTC.

The chain has TRBV10-3 and TRBJ2-5; TRBD1 matches 7 bases. The CDR3 length is 19 residues. Per germline, CDR1 ENHRY and CDR2 SYGVKD. V lost 6 bases to trimming and J lost 2 bases; unmatched junction nucleotides: 21. CDR3 sequence (DNA): TGTGCCATCAGAGGGGATTCACATCCAGGGGGAGCCGGACAAGAGACCCAGTACTTC. It encodes CAIRGDSHPGGAGQETQYF.

This clonotype showed up many times. The chain recombines TRBV20-1 with TRBJ2-7; D could derive from TRBD1 or TRBD2 (6 bases each). Germline CDR1 reads DFQATT; CDR2 reads SNEGSKA (reference sequence). V lost 3 bases and J lost 4, with 13 bases in between. This CDR3 is built from 13 residues. CDR3 sequence reads: CSASGGGIYEQYF. The CDR3 DNA reads TGCAGTGCTAGTGGAGGGGGGATATACGAGCAGTACTTC.

The V and J genes are TRBV6-6 and TRBJ1-3; no clear D gene. CDR3 length: 13 amino acids. From germline, CDR1 is MNHNY and CDR2 SVGAGI (reference sequence). With 0 bases removed from V and 6 bases from J, the gap between germline ends came to 6 bases. CDR3 coding DNA: TGTGCCAGCAGTTACTCGATAGAAAACACCATATATTTT. Encoded protein: CASSYSIENTIYF.

In this sample, this clonotype turned up many times. V is TRBV2 and J is TRBJ2-6; D remains unclear. The CDR3 spans 14 residues. From germline, CDR1 is SNHLY and CDR2 FYNNEI. The V gene lost 3 bases and the J gene lost 2 bases, with 5 bases spanning the gap. The CDR3 bases are TGTGCCAGCAGTGAGTCGGCTGGGGCCAACGTCCTGACTTTC. Encoded protein: CASSESAGANVLTF. The full variable domain, in which reference TRBV2 and TRBJ2-6 provide the parts outside the CDR3, is EPEVTQTPSHQVTQMGQEVILRCVPISNHLYFYWYRQILGQKVEFLVSFYNNEISEKSEIFDDQFSVERPDGSNFTLKIRSTKLEDSAMYFCASSESAGANVLTFGAGSRLTVL.

This clonotype appeared a few times. This sequence joins TRBV5-1 and TRBJ2-7; D unclear. Trimming took off 7 bases at V and 2 bases at J, with 13 bases between the two ends. CDR3 size: 13 residues. The germline gives CDR1 SGHRS, CDR2 YFSETQ. For the CDR3, the DNA is TGCGCCAGCCGGCTGGCGACGACCTACGAGCAGTACTTC. Translating gives CASRLATTYEQYF.

This clonotype occurred a few times. The chain has TRBV5-1 and TRBJ1-4; D is undetermined. CDR1 is SGHRS, CDR2 YFSETQ, per germline. Between the trimmed V and J ends, which lost 0 bases and 0 bases, there was a span of 9 bases. This CDR3 comprises 16 residues. CDR3 in amino acids: CASSLGPAATNEKLFF. CDR3 coding DNA: TGCGCCAGCAGCTTGGGACCCGCCGCAACTAATGAAAAACTGTTTTTT.

J is TRBJ2-5 and V is TRBV20-1; 9 positions match TRBD2. Germline V gene sequence: CDR1 DFQATT, CDR2 SNEGSKA (reference sequence). J gave up 11 bases and V 6 bases, and 25 bases lay outside the gene matches. This CDR3 has 17 residues. CDR3: CSASQDLPGLATGEQYF. The CDR3, as DNA: TGCAGTGCCTCCCAAGACCTACCCGGACTAGCGACGGGGGAGCAGTACTTC.

The rearrangement joins TRBV7-2 to TRBJ2-3; 8 bases are shared with TRBD2. The germline V gene encodes CDR1 SGHTA and CDR2 FQGNSA. The CDR3 length is 13 residues. Germline trimming cut 8 bases from V and 9 bases from J; bases unmatched to any gene: 10. CDR3 sequence: CASGSTGGYTQYF. CDR3 in DNA: TGTGCCAGCGGTTCGACGGGGGGGTACACGCAGTATTTT.

This clonotype was picked up many times. The genes are TRBV4-3 and TRBJ2-7; possibly TRBD2 for D (5 bases). The CDR3 loop spans 14 amino acids. The V end was cut by 1 base, the J end by 2 bases, with 9 bases between. Germline CDR1 is LGHNA and CDR2 is YSLEER. The CDR3 protein is CASSQASGAYEQYF. CDR3 DNA: TGCGCCAGCAGCCAAGCCAGCGGAGCCTACGAGCAGTACTTC.

This clonotype was recorded at least ten times. This sequence joins TRBV6-5 and TRBJ2-3; TRBD1 agrees at 7 bases. Trimming took 2 bases from V and 2 from J; bases not matched to a gene: 7. CDR3 size: 16 residues. CDR1 and CDR2 (germline): MNHEY, SVGAGI. The CDR3 nucleotides are TGTGCCAGCAGTTACACGGCAGGGGGTTTCACAGATACGCAGTATTTT. Amino acids: CASSYTAGGFTDTQYF.

In regard to this clonotype: Germline and junction disagree at one end, which may indicate a read error. The rearrangement joins TRBV12-3 or TRBV12-4 to TRBJ2-3; D remains unclear. The CDR3 loop spans 16 amino acids. DNA of the CDR3: TGTGCCAGCAGTCGCAGTGCCCCACCAAGAACAGATGCGCAGTATTTT. Its translation is CASSRSAPPRTDAQYF.

The chain's CDR3 is CASSLVAGGIGELFF. The DNA of the CDR3 is TGTGCCAGCAGCTTAGTTGCGGGAGGTATCGGGGAGCTGTTTTTT. This chain links TRBV7-2 with TRBJ2-2, with 8 bases identical to TRBD2. Trimming at V came to 1 base and at J to 7 bases, leaving 5 bases not matched to a gene. The CDR3 extends over 15 amino acids. Per the germline V gene, CDR1 is SGHTA and CDR2 is FQGNSA.

This clonotype was counted a few times. V and J are TRBV21-1 and TRBJ2-7; TRBD1 is the table's D call and was not checked against the DNA. TRBV21-1 is described as a pseudogene. This CDR3 has 12 amino acids. CDR3 sequence: CASGGQGDEQYF. CDR3 DNA sequence: TGTGCCAGCGGGGGACAGGGTGACGAGCAGTACTTC.

This clonotype showed up many times. The V gene is TRBV2, the J gene TRBJ2-7, with D maybe TRBD2 (6 bases). Germline-derived CDR1 and CDR2 are SNHLY and FYNNEI. V gave up 8 bases and J gave up 1 base, with 15 bases separating them. The CDR3 spans 14 residues. DNA for the CDR3: TGTGCCAGCGAGACTAGGGAGAGGTCCTACGAGCAGTACTTC. Encoded protein: CASETRERSYEQYF.

On this clonotype: Relative to the germline gene, one junction end is altered; a read error may explain this. The V gene is TRBV7-9, the J gene TRBJ1-2; possibly TRBD1 for D (5 bases). The CDR3 spans 15 residues. Germline V lookup: CDR1 SEHNR, CDR2 FQNEAQ (reference sequence). The CDR3 loop reads CAGSVGTAVNYGYTF. CDR3 coding DNA: TGTGCCGGCAGCGTGGGGACCGCCGTTAACTATGGCTACACCTTC.

Ten or more counts support this clonotype. The J gene is TRBJ2-3, the V gene TRBV9; D is unclear. The germline gives CDR1 SGDLS, CDR2 YYNGEE. V shed 4 bases and J shed 1 base, with 13 bases lying between them. This CDR3 has 15 residues. CDR3 protein: CASSRTSRGTDTQYF. For the CDR3, the DNA is TGTGCCAGCAGCCGGACCTCACGGGGCACAGATACGCAGTATTTT. Supplemented by reference TRBV9 and TRBJ2-3, the full variable domain reads DSGVTQTPKHLITATGQRVTLRCSPRSGDLSVYWYQQSLDQGLQFLIQYYNGEERAKGNILERFSAQQFPDLHSELNLSSLELGDSALYFCASSRTSRGTDTQYFGPGTRLTVL.